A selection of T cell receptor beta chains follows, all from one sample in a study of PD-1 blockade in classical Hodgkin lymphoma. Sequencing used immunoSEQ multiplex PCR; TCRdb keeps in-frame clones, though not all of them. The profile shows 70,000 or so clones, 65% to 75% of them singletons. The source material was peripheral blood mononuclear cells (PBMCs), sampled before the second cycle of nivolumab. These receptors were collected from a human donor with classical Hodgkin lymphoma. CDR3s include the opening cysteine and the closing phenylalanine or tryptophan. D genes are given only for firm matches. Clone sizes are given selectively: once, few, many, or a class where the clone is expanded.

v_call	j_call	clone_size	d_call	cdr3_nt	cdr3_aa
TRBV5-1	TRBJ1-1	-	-	TGCGCCAGCAGCTCGACTGAGAACACTGAAGCTTTCTTT	CASSSTENTEAFF
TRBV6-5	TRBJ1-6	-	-	TGTGCCAGCAGTTTTGTAAGGGATAATTCACCCCTCCACTTT	CASSFVRDNSPLHF
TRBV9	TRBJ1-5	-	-	TGTGCCAGCAGCGTAGACGACAGCAATCAGCCCCAGCATTTT	CASSVDDSNQPQHF
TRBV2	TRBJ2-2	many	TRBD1	TGTGCCAGCAGTGGTGGGACAGGGAACACCGGGGAGCTGTTTTTT	CASSGGTGNTGELFF
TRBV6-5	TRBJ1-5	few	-	TGTGCCAGCAGCCTGACAGCTAGCAATCAGCCCCAGCATTTT	CASSLTASNQPQHF
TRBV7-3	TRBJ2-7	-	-	TGTCCTACAGTTTCCCCGACGTTC	CPTVSPTF
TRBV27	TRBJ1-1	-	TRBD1	TGTGCCAGCAGTTTATCACAGGGGCATAGTACTGAAGCTTTCTTT	CASSLSQGHSTEAFF
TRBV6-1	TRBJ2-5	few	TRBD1	TGTGCCAGCAGCTTAGGACAGGGGGAACAAGAGACCCAGTACTTC	CASSLGQGEQETQYF
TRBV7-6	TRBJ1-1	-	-	TGTGCCAGCAGCCAAGGGGGACGGCGGAACACTGAAGCTTTCTTT	CASSQGGRRNTEAFF
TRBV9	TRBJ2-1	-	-	TGTGCCAGCAGCGTAGACGGCAGACCCTACAATGAGCAGTTCTTC	CASSVDGRPYNEQFF
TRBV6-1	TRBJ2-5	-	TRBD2	TGTGCCAGCAAAGTAGCGGGGGCGCAAGAGACCCAGTACTTC	CASKVAGAQETQYF
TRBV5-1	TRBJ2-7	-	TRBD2	TGCGCCAGCAGCCTTAGCGGGAGCTCCTACGAGCAGTACTTC	CASSLSGSSYEQYF
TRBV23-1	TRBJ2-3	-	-	TGCGCCAGCAGTCAATCGGGGCGACAGTGGGCAGATACGCAGTATTTT	CASSQSGRQWADTQYF
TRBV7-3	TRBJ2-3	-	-	TGTGCCAGCAGCCCTCGATGGGCAGATACGCAGTATTTT	CASSPRWADTQYF
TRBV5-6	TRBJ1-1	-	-	TGTGCCAGCAGCTTGGGTTTCCCGGGGGATAACACTGAAGCTTTCTTT	CASSLGFPGDNTEAFF
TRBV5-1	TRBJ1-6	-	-	TGCGCCAGCAGCTTGGATGGGGCCAATTCACCCCTCCACTTT	CASSLDGANSPLHF
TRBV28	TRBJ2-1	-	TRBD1	TGTGCCAGCAGTTTTCGGCTGACAGGGGAGGACAATGAGCAGTTCTTC	CASSFRLTGEDNEQFF
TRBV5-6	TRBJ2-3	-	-	TGTGCCAGCAGCTTGGGCCTGGGGGGTACTAGCACAGATACGCAGTATTTT	CASSLGLGGTSTDTQYF
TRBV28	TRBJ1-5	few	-	TGTGCCAGCAGTGGTTTCTCATATCAGCCCCAGCATTTT	CASSGFSYQPQHF
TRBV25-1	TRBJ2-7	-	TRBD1	TGTGCCAGCAGTGAATCGGGGACAGGGTTCCACGAGCAGTACTTC	CASSESGTGFHEQYF
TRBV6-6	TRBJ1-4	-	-	TGTGCCAGCAGCCAGGGTATCGGAAGGGAAAAACTGTTTTTT	CASSQGIGREKLFF
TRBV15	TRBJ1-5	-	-	TGTGCCACCAGCAGAGGTCGGGGAACGAATCAGCCCCAGCATTTT	CATSRGRGTNQPQHF
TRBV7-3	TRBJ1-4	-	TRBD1	TGTGCCAGCAGCTTGGTCAGGGGGCATGAAAAACTGTTTTTT	CASSLVRGHEKLFF
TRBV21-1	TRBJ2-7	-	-	TGTGCCAGCAGCAAAGGTGGGCGCGGGCCCGACTCCTACGAGCAGTACTTC	CASSKGGRGPDSYEQYF
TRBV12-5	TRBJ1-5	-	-	TGTGCTAGTGGTCCCTCTCAGGGAAGAAGCAATCAGCCCCAGCATTTT	CASGPSQGRSNQPQHF
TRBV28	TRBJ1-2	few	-	TGTGCCAGCAGTTTAACCATTTACTATGGCTACACCTTC	CASSLTIYYGYTF
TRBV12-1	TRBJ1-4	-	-	TGTGCCAGCAGCTTTGAGCGGGGGACAGGGAGTGAAAAACTGTTTTTT	CASSFERGTGSEKLFF
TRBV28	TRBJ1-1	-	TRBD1	TGTGCCAGCAGTTCACCGGCAGGGGGCGGGGGCACTGAAGCTTTCTTT	CASSSPAGGGGTEAFF
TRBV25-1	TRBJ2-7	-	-	TGTGCCAGCAGTAACGACAGGAACTCCTACGAGCAGTACTTC	CASSNDRNSYEQYF
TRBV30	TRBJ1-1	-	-	TGTGCCTGTCTCCGGACAGTTGAAGCTTTCTTT	CACLRTVEAFF
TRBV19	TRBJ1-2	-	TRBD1	TGTGCCAGTAGTTTCGCAGCAGGGGGATATGGCTACACCTTC	CASSFAAGGYGYTF
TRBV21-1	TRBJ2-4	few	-	TGTGCCAGCAGCAAATCCGGGGGGCTAGCCAAAAACATTCAGTACTTC	CASSKSGGLAKNIQYF
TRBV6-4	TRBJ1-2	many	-	TGTGGGAACAGAGGAAATGGCTACACCTTC	CGNRGNGYTF
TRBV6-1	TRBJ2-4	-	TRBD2	TGTGCCAGCAGTGCCGTAGCGGGGGGCCTAAAAAACATTCAGTACTTC	CASSAVAGGLKNIQYF
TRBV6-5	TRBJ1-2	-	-	TGTGCCAGCCCCTTTAATCGCTACACCTTC	CASPFNRYTF
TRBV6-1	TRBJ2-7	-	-	TGTGCCAGCACAGGGACCTACGAGCAGTACTTC	CASTGTYEQYF
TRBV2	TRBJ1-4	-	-	TGTGCCAGCAGACCGAGGGTTGCAACTAATGAAAAACTGTTTTTT	CASRPRVATNEKLFF
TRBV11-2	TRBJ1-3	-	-	TGTGCCAGCAGCTTAGGATTCGGTGGCGGAAACACCATATATTTT	CASSLGFGGGNTIYF
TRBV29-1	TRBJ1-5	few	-	TGCAGCGTTGTGGGGGACGGTCAGCCCCAGCATTTT	CSVVGDGQPQHF
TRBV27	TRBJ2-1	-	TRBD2	TGTGCCAGCAGTTTAGTAGGACTAGCGTATGAGCAGTTCTTC	CASSLVGLAYEQFF
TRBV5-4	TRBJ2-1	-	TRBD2	TGTGCCAGCAGCTTGGGACCGGGACTAGCCGGTCGCAATGAGCAGTTCTTC	CASSLGPGLAGRNEQFF
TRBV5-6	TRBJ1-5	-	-	TGTGCCAGCAGCCGAAACAGGGACACTCAGCCCCAGCATTTT	CASSRNRDTQPQHF
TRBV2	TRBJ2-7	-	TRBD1	TGTGCCAGCAGCCGGGACAGGGAGTATGAGCAGTACTTC	CASSRDREYEQYF
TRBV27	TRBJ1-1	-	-	TGTGCCAGCAGTCACGCGGTCGGAAGTCCTGAAGCTTTCTTT	CASSHAVGSPEAFF
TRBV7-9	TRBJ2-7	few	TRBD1	TGTGCCAGCAGCACCTGGGACAGGGGGATCTACGAGCAGTACTTC	CASSTWDRGIYEQYF
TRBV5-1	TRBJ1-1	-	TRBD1	TGCGCCAGCAGCTTGGTGGGACAGGGATGGAACACTGAAGCTTTCTTT	CASSLVGQGWNTEAFF
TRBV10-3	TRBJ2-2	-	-	TGTGCCATCAGTGAAGGGACTCCCACCGGGGAGCTGTTTTTT	CAISEGTPTGELFF
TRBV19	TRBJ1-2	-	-	TGTGCCAGTATCCAAGGGCCCAACTATGGCTACACCTTC	CASIQGPNYGYTF
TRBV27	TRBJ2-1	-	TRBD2	TGTGCCAGCAGTCCCAACCTCCAGCGGGGAGGGTCCTACAATGAGCAGTTCTTC	CASSPNLQRGGSYNEQFF
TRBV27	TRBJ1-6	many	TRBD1	TGTGCCAGCAGTGGTCAGGGGGCTTCCTATAATTCACCCCTCCACTTT	CASSGQGASYNSPLHF
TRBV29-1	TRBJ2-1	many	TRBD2	TGCAGCCTGAGAGGGCTAGCGGGAGTCAATGAGCAGTTCTTC	CSLRGLAGVNEQFF
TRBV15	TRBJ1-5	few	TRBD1	TGTGCCACCAGCAGAGATTCAGGGGGCTATCAGCCCCAGCATTTT	CATSRDSGGYQPQHF
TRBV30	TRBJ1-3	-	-	TGTGCCTTTTGGCCGGGGGCCTCTGGAAACACCATATATTTT	CAFWPGASGNTIYF
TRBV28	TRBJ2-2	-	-	TGTGCCAGCAGTTTAGCAGGGTCGTACACCGGGGAGCTGTTTTTT	CASSLAGSYTGELFF
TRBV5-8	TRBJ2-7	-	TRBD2	TGTGCCAGCAGCTTAGGACTAGCGGGGCCCTACGAGCAGTACTTC	CASSLGLAGPYEQYF